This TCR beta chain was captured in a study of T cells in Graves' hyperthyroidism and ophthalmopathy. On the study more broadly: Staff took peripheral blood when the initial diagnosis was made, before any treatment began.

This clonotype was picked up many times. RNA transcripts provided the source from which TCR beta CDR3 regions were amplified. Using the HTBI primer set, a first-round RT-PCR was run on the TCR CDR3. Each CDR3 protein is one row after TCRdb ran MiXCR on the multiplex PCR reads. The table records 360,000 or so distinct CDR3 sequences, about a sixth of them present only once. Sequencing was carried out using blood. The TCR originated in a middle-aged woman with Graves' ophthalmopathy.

DNA for the CDR3: TGTGCCATCTCCCAGGGACGCAACTACGAGCAGTACTTC. Translating it yields CAISQGRNYEQYF. This chain connects TRBV10-3 to TRBJ2-7; D might be TRBD1 or TRBD2, each matching 5 bases. The CDR3 runs 13 residues. V gave up 8 bases and J gave up 3 bases, with 14 bases separating them. The germline gives CDR1 ENHRY, CDR2 SYGVKD.